These 12 T cell receptor beta chains were sequenced from one sample in a study of OX40 agonist ivuxolimab in advanced cancers. Libraries were prepared by immunoSEQ multiplex PCR; TCRdb keeps only in-frame clonotypes and omits some of them. In the table there are around 70,000 clones, 85% of which are singletons. This sample comprised CD4+ or CD8+ T cells sorted from blood, obtained in a trial of the OX40 agonist ivuxolimab. The receptor set was obtained from an adult with an advanced solid tumor such as melanoma, head and neck, liver or kidney cancer.

The chain couples TRBV7-9 to TRBJ2-1; 13 bases are shared with TRBD2. The length of the CDR3 is 15 residues. Germline lookup yields CDR1 SEHNR and CDR2 FQNEAQ (reference sequence). Trimming at V came to 5 bases and at J to 15 bases, leaving 13 bases not matched to a gene. CDR3 region: CASSPGGTSGAPGFF. CDR3 bases: TGTGCCAGCAGCCCGGGTGGGACTAGCGGGGCTCCGGGGTTCTTC.

This clone was detected only a few times. The chain combines TRBV5-5 with TRBJ1-5, with 9 bases matching TRBD1. V shed 0 bases, J shed 6 bases, and the junction held 7 bases outside the gene matches. Germline CDR1 reads SGHKS; CDR2 reads YYEKEE (reference sequence). The length of the CDR3 is 16 residues. The DNA of the CDR3 is TGTGCCAGCAGCTTGGGGGGTGGACAGGGGAGTCAGCCCCAGCATTTT. This gives the protein CASSLGGGQGSQPQHF.

The V call is TRBV18, the J call TRBJ2-1; tentatively, D is TRBD2 (5 bases). CDR1 and CDR2 from the germline V gene are KGHSH and LQKENI. Trimming left V 2 bases short and J 6 bases short, with 20 bases between. The CDR3 runs 17 residues. The DNA for the CDR3 is TGTGCCAGCTCACCAAGCATTGCCGAGAGGGCCTTCAATGAGCAGTTCTTC. This encodes CASSPSIAERAFNEQFF.

The gene calls are TRBV12-5 and TRBJ1-2; D is perhaps TRBD1 (5 bases). V lost 7 bases to trimming and J lost 0 bases, with 18 bases between them. The CDR3 spans 16 residues. Looked up from germline, CDR1 is LGHNT and CDR2 is FRNRAP. The CDR3 nucleotides are TGTGCTAGTGCCCCACCCCCAGGGACCGCTAACTATGGCTACACCTTC. It translates to CASAPPPGTANYGYTF.

This clone was counted a few times. The J gene is TRBJ2-5, the V gene TRBV11-3; D is ambiguous. Germline CDR1 is SGHNT and CDR2 is YENEEA. The length of the CDR3 is 14 residues. The V gene lost 0 bases and the J gene lost 5 bases, with 10 bases spanning the gap. The CDR3 sequence is CASSLDRNLETQYF. The CDR3 coding sequence is TGTGCCAGCAGCTTAGACCGCAATTTGGAGACCCAGTACTTC.

V gene TRBV2 combines with J gene TRBJ1-3, with D possibly being TRBD1 (5 bases). V dropped 4 bases and J dropped 0 bases, with 7 bases sitting between them. This CDR3 contains 14 residues. CDR1 and CDR2 from the germline V gene are SNHLY and FYNNEI. The CDR3 reads CASSGTFSGNTIYF. The CDR3 DNA reads as TGTGCCAGCAGTGGGACATTCTCTGGAAACACCATATATTTT.

This chain links TRBV7-2 with TRBJ2-2; weak D call: TRBD2 (6 bases). This CDR3 comprises 15 residues. CDR1 and CDR2 from the germline V gene are SGHTA and FQGNSA. V was shortened by 7 bases and J by 4 bases, with 16 bases between the two germline ends. The CDR3: CASTQQAGSTGELFF. The CDR3 DNA follows: TGTGCCAGCACCCAGCAGGCGGGGAGCACCGGGGAGCTGTTTTTT. Full variable domain (outside the CDR3, taken from reference TRBV7-2 and TRBJ2-2): GAGVSQSPSNKVTEKGKDVELRCDPISGHTALYWYRQSLGQGLEFLIYFQGNSAPDKSGLPSDRFSAERTGGSVSTLTIQRTQQEDSAVYLCASTQQAGSTGELFFGEGSRLTVL.

There are a few counts of this clone. This rearrangement joins TRBV6-6 to TRBJ2-5; D is ambiguous. This CDR3 contains 13 residues. V dropped 2 bases and J dropped 3 bases, with 7 bases sitting between them. Germline CDR1 reads MNHNY; CDR2 reads SVGAGI (reference sequence). CDR3 nucleotides: TGTGCCAGCAGTTACCTCCCGGAAGAGACCCAGTACTTC. Translating gives CASSYLPEETQYF.

This clone was counted only a few times. The V gene is TRBV29-1, the J gene TRBJ2-7, with TRBD1 identical over 9 bases. The V and J ends lost 4 bases and 10 bases, in that order; junction bases with no gene match: 17. The germline V gene has CDR1 SQVTM and CDR2 ANQGSEA. CDR3 length equals 15 residues. Here the CDR3 reads CSVVKGGQGLADQYF. CDR3 DNA sequence: TGCAGCGTTGTGAAAGGAGGACAGGGGTTAGCGGACCAGTACTTC.

This chain connects TRBV6-6 to TRBJ1-6, with D possibly matching TRBD1 (5 bases). The germline CDR1 and CDR2 sequences are MNHNY and SVGAGI (reference sequence). The CDR3 is made up of 14 amino acids. Between the trimmed V and J ends, which lost 6 bases and 9 bases, there was a span of 15 bases. The CDR3 DNA reads as TGTGCCAGCAGCTACAGAGTTAGGGGTTCACCCCTCCACTTT. Its protein is CASSYRVRGSPLHF.

This chain uses TRBV6-6 with TRBJ2-5, with 9 bases aligning to TRBD2. This CDR3 spans 15 amino acids. CDR1 MNHNY and CDR2 SVGAGI come from the germline V gene (reference sequence). The ends lost 5 bases at V and 2 bases at J; junction bases unmatched: 6. CDR3 coding DNA: TGTGCCAGCAGTCACTACCTAGCGGGGCAAGAGACCCAGTACTTC. This codes for CASSHYLAGQETQYF.

The V and J genes are TRBV2 and TRBJ1-5; D may be TRBD1 (6 bases). The V end was cut by 2 bases, the J end by 7 bases, with 12 bases between. The length of the CDR3 is 14 residues. Germline V lookup: CDR1 SNHLY, CDR2 FYNNEI. The CDR3 nucleotides read TGTGCCAGCAGTGAATTGAGGGGGGACCAGCCCCAGCATTTT. It specifies CASSELRGDQPQHF.